Following are 20 T cell receptor beta chains from one sample sequenced in a study of control samples from healthy donors and cancer patients (dated by TCRdb to the early 2020s). The library was generated by the immunoSEQ multiplex PCR assay. The table was pulled from immuneACCESS by TCRdb, which kept in-frame rearrangements only. Such tables lose some clones; where checked, under half of the loss comes from unresolved V genes, and the rest has no known cause. The sample profile shows about 130,000 clones; 80% to 95% of them were found once. Of the sample, around 2.5% falls within the top ten clones. The source material was blood. These receptors came from a man younger than 30 in good health.

The rearrangement uses TRBV12-3 or TRBV12-4 and TRBJ2-7, with D perhaps TRBD2 (6 bases). The CDR3 has 12 residues. V lost 5 bases and J 3 bases, leaving 8 bases between the germline ends. CDR3 region: CASSAGSYEQYF. CDR3 sequence (DNA): TGTGCCAGCAGTGCCGGGAGCTACGAGCAGTACTTC.

The chain links TRBV5-1 to TRBJ2-3; no reliable D call. The germline gives CDR1 SGHRS, CDR2 YFSETQ. This CDR3 comprises 12 residues. With 6 bases removed from V and 2 bases from J, the gap between germline ends came to 7 bases. The CDR3 DNA reads as TGCGCCAGCAAGGTGAACACAGATACGCAGTATTTT. Protein product: CASKVNTDTQYF.

In this sample, this clone turned up once. J is TRBJ1-1 and V is TRBV11-2; TRBD1 matches at 10 bases. V shed 2 bases and J 5 bases; nucleotides not matched to a gene: 11. The CDR3 spans 17 residues. Germline values: CDR1 SGHAT, CDR2 FQNNGV. The CDR3 sequence: CASSLNRDRGRRTEAFF. The CDR3 DNA reads TGTGCCAGCAGCTTAAATAGAGACAGGGGGCGTAGGACTGAAGCTTTCTTT. The variable domain in full, completed from reference TRBV11-2 and TRBJ1-1, reads EAGVAQSPRYKIIEKRQSVAFWCNPISGHATLYWYQQILGQGPKLLIQFQNNGVVDDSQLPKDRFSAERLKGVDSTLKIQPAKLEDSAVYLCASSLNRDRGRRTEAFFGQGTRLTVV.

J is TRBJ2-6 and V is TRBV6-5; D is ambiguous. Trimming pared 6 bases from V and 4 bases from J, leaving 7 bases between. The V gene's germline CDR1 is MNHEY and CDR2 SVGAGI. This CDR3 comprises 13 residues. The CDR3 nucleotides read TGTGCCAGCAGCCCCGGGGGGGCCAACGTCCTGACTTTC. Translation: CASSPGGANVLTF.

The V and J genes are TRBV5-1 and TRBJ2-7; the match to TRBD1 covers 10 bases. J lost 6 bases, V lost 1 base, and 7 bases had no gene match. CDR1 SGHRS and CDR2 YFSETQ come from the germline V gene. The CDR3 spans 15 residues. Written as DNA, the CDR3 is TGCGCCAGCAGCTTGAGACCGGGACAGGGGATCGAGCAGTACTTC. The encoded protein is CASSLRPGQGIEQYF.

The chain has TRBV3-1 (or the pseudogene TRBV3-2) and TRBJ1-3; D gene unclear. Trimming pared 1 base from V and 7 bases from J, leaving 8 bases between. This CDR3 region has 13 residues. CDR1 and CDR2 (germline): LGHDT, YNNKEL (reference sequence). As DNA, the CDR3 is TGTGCCAGCAGCCAAGTAGGGAGGAACACCATATATTTT. As protein: CASSQVGRNTIYF.

This clone was found a few times. The chain combines TRBV28 with TRBJ2-3; possible D gene TRBD1, 5 bases. Germline V lookup: CDR1 MDHEN, CDR2 SYDVKM. The CDR3 has 17 amino acids. Trimming removed 0 bases from V and 0 bases from J, with 13 bases in between. CDR3 bases: TGTGCCAGCAGTTTATGGGACCTAGGGGCGAGCACAGATACGCAGTATTTT. Amino acid sequence: CASSLWDLGASTDTQYF.

V is TRBV5-5 and J is TRBJ1-1; no firm D call. CDR3 length: 12 amino acids. Trimming stripped 3 bases from V and 10 bases from J, with 13 bases between. The germline V gene encodes CDR1 SGHKS and CDR2 YYEKEE (reference sequence). CDR3 nucleotides: TGTGCCAGCAGCTGGGCCCTTGGGGTAGCTTTCTTT. It codes for CASSWALGVAFF. The full variable domain, its missing parts supplied by reference TRBV5-5 and TRBJ1-1, is DAGVTQSPTHLIKTRGQQVTLRCSPISGHKSVSWYQQVLGQGPQFIFQYYEKEERGRGNFPDRFSARQFPNYSSELNVNALLLGDSALYLCASSWALGVAFFGQGTRLTVV.

The chain joins TRBV27 to TRBJ2-1; 9 bases map to TRBD2. V shed 7 bases and J 7 bases; nucleotides not matched to a gene: 5. This CDR3 contains 13 residues. The germline V gene has CDR1 MNHEY and CDR2 SMNVEV (reference sequence). The CDR3 is CASTLAGWNEQFF. The CDR3 coding sequence is TGTGCCAGCACCCTAGCGGGATGGAATGAGCAGTTCTTC.

The J gene is TRBJ1-5, the V gene TRBV15, with D unclear. From germline, CDR1 is LNHNV and CDR2 YYDKDF (reference sequence). V was pared by 4 bases and J by 0 bases, with 13 bases between. The CDR3 is made up of 16 amino acids. For the CDR3, the DNA is TGTGCCACCAGCACGATTTTTGGCGATAGCAATCAGCCCCAGCATTTT. It is translated as CATSTIFGDSNQPQHF.

The chain links TRBV15 to TRBJ1-2; D is ambiguous. V was cut by 0 bases and J by 3 bases, with 8 bases left in between. From germline, CDR1 is LNHNV and CDR2 YYDKDF (reference sequence). The CDR3 consists of 14 residues. The CDR3 DNA reads as TGTGCCACCAGCAGAGATCCGGGTGACTATGGCTACACCTTC. Encoded protein: CATSRDPGDYGYTF.

This chain connects TRBV9 to TRBJ1-3; 9 bases match TRBD1. With V trimmed by 0 bases and J by 7 bases, 5 bases remained unmatched. CDR1 and CDR2 (germline): SGDLS, YYNGEE. CDR3 length: 15 residues. CDR3: CASSVAVGQGNTIYF. The DNA of the CDR3 is TGTGCCAGCAGCGTAGCGGTAGGACAGGGGAACACCATATATTTT.

The V and J genes are TRBV6-2 or TRBV6-3 and TRBJ2-7; D possibly corresponds to TRBD1 (5 bases). The V end lost 2 bases, the J end lost 7 bases, and 9 bases lay between the germline ends. The CDR3 spans 12 residues. Germline loops: CDR1 MNHEY, CDR2 SVGEGT. The CDR3: CASSYQAGEQYV. CDR3 sequence (DNA): TGTGCCAGCAGTTACCAAGCAGGGGAGCAGTACGTC.

This chain connects TRBV6-5 to TRBJ1-5; D is perhaps TRBD1 (5 bases). This CDR3 has 16 residues. The germline V and J ends were trimmed by 0 bases and 5 bases, with 14 bases remaining between them. Per germline, CDR1 MNHEY and CDR2 SVGAGI. The CDR3 sequence: CASSYSRSGGYQPQHF. The CDR3 nucleotides are TGTGCCAGCAGTTACTCGAGGAGCGGGGGTTATCAGCCCCAGCATTTT.

This clone was seen once. The chain combines TRBV2 with TRBJ2-7; possibly TRBD1 for D (5 bases). The V end was cut by 4 bases, the J end by 3 bases, with 16 bases between. The CDR3 loop spans 15 amino acids. The germline CDR1 and CDR2 sequences are SNHLY and FYNNEI. The CDR3 region is CASSVDSTIYYEQYF. The CDR3 DNA sequence: TGTGCCAGCAGTGTAGACAGTACCATATACTACGAGCAGTACTTC.

The chain couples TRBV11-2 to TRBJ2-1, with D perhaps matching TRBD1 (6 bases). The CDR3 spans 15 residues. Germline V gives CDR1 SGHAT, CDR2 FQNNGV. V gave up 5 bases and J gave up 2 bases, with 13 bases separating them. CDR3 sequence: CASSRRQDPYNEQFF. For the CDR3, the DNA is TGTGCCAGCAGCAGACGACAGGACCCCTACAATGAGCAGTTCTTC.

The genes are TRBV19 and TRBJ2-4; D remains unclear. V lost 1 base to trimming and J lost 6 bases, with 7 bases between them. The CDR3 contains 13 residues. Germline V gene sequence: CDR1 LNHDA, CDR2 SQIVND (reference sequence). CDR3 nucleotide sequence: TGTGCCAGTAGTATAGGTTGGGGAAACATTCAGTACTTC. Amino acids: CASSIGWGNIQYF.

CDR3 DNA sequence: TGTGCCTGGAGTGTATATATTACGGGACGACGCAATGAGCAGTTCTTC. This encodes CAWSVYITGRRNEQFF. The V and J genes are TRBV30 and TRBJ2-1; possibly TRBD1 or TRBD2 for D (5 bases each). The CDR3 runs to 16 residues. Germline lookup yields CDR1 GTSNPN and CDR2 SVGIG (reference sequence). Trimming stripped 0 bases from V and 6 bases from J, with 18 bases between.

The gene calls are TRBV28 and TRBJ1-2; 7 nucleotides match TRBD1. The length of the CDR3 is 12 residues. V gave up 7 bases and J gave up 8 bases; unmatched junction bases: 7. Germline V gene data show CDR1 as MDHEN and CDR2 as SYDVKM. CDR3 amino acids: CASTRGKVGYTF. The CDR3 DNA reads TGTGCCAGCACCAGGGGGAAGGTCGGCTACACCTTC.

This chain links TRBV28 with TRBJ2-5, with 8 bases that match TRBD1. Germline V gives CDR1 MDHEN, CDR2 SYDVKM. The CDR3 length is 15 residues. V shed 2 bases, J shed 1 base, and the junction held 3 bases outside the gene matches. CDR3 sequence reads: CASSLTGGSQETQYF. CDR3 DNA sequence: TGTGCCAGCAGTTTAACAGGGGGGTCCCAAGAGACCCAGTACTTC.